This T cell receptor (beta chain) was recorded in a study of blood T cell repertoires in COVID-19. Clones were sequenced by immunoSEQ multiplex PCR, and TCRdb holds only the in-frame ones, with some missing. The data hold about 180,000 clones, with about 86% observed a single time. Germline V CDR1 and CDR2: MDHEN, SYDVKM. Losses at the gene ends were 2 bases for V and 0 bases for J; bases not matched to a gene: 5. The CDR3 totals 16 residues. The chain employs TRBV28 and TRBJ2-3, with TRBD1 matching over 7 bases. Sequencing input: peripheral blood. This receptor was taken from a man between 50 and 59 years old with active or convalescent COVID-19. The chain's CDR3 is CASSLQGEFSTDTQYF. Written as DNA, the CDR3 is TGTGCCAGCAGTTTACAGGGGGAATTTAGCACAGATACGCAGTATTTT.